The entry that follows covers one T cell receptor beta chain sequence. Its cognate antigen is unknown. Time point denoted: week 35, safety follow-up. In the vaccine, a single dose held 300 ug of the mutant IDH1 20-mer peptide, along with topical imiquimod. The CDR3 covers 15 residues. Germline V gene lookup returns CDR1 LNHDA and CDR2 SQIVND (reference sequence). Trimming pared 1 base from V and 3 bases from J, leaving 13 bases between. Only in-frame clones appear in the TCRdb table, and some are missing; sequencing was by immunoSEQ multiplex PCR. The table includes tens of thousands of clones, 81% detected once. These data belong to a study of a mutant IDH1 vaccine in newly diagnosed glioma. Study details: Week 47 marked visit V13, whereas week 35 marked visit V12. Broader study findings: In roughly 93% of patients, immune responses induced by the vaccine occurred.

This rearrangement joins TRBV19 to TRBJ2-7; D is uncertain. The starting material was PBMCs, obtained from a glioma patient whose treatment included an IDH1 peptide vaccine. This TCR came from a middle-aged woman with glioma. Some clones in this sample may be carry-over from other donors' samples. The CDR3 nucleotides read TGTGCCAGTAGTATAGTAGCCAGGCCGAGCTACGAGCAGTACTTC. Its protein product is CASSIVARPSYEQYF.